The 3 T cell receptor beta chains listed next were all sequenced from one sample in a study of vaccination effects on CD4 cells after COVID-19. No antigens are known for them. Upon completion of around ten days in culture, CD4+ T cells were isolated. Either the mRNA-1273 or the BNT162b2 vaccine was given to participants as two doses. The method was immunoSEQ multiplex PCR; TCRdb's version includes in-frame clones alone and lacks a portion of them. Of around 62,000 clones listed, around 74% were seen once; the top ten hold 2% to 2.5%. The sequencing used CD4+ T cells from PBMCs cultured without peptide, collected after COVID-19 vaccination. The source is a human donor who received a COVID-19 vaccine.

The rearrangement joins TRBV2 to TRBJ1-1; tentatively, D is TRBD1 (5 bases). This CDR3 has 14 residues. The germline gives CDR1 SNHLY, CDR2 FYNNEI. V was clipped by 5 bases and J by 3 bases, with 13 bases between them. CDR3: CASSFISGYTEAFF. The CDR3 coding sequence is TGTGCCAGCAGTTTTATTTCAGGGTACACTGAAGCTTTCTTT.

Here the CDR3 reads CASSPSTASGGLADTQYF. The DNA for the CDR3 is TGTGCCAGCAGCCCTAGTACGGCTAGCGGGGGGCTAGCGGATACGCAGTATTTT. The chain carries TRBV28 and TRBJ2-3; 11 positions agree with TRBD2. The ends lost 6 bases at V and 6 bases at J; junction bases unmatched: 17. The germline V gene has CDR1 MDHEN and CDR2 SYDVKM. There are 18 residues in the CDR3. Drawing the rest from reference TRBV28 and TRBJ2-3, the complete variable domain is DVKVTQSSRYLVKRTGEKVFLECVQDMDHENMFWYRQDPGLGLRLIYFSYDVKMKEKGDIPEGYSVSREKKERFSLILESASTNQTSMYLCASSPSTASGGLADTQYFGPGTRLTVL.

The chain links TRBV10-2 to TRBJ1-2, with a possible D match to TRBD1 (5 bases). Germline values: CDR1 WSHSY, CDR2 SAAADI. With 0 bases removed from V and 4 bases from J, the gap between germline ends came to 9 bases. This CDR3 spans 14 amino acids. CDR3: CASSESRGIYGYTF. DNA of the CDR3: TGCGCCAGCAGTGAGTCTCGGGGGATCTATGGCTACACCTTC.